The 15 T cell receptor beta chains presented below share a single source sample, sequenced in a study of T cell clonality in common variable immunodeficiency (dated by TCRdb to the mid-2010s). The library was built by means of the immunoSEQ multiplex PCR assay. TCRdb took over this immuneACCESS table, retaining in-frame rearrangements with V and J assigned. Such tables are incomplete; in checked studies, under half of the missing clones stem from an unresolved V gene, and the remainder is unexplained. This sample has about 28,000 clones in the table, none counted a single time. The ten largest make up about 13% of the sample. Input material: peripheral blood mononuclear cells. The source is a person between 18 and 70 years old in good health.

The sample holds many counts of this clone. The read ends 3 residues before the CDR3 terminus; that terminus is restored from the germline J gene. The chain employs TRBV20-1 and TRBJ2-7; TRBD1 aligns across 7 bases. The CDR3 runs 13 residues. CDR1 and CDR2 (germline): DFQATT, SNEGSKA (reference sequence). Losses at the gene ends were 3 bases for V and 3 bases for J; bases not matched to a gene: 5. CDR3 bases read: TGCAGTGCTAGCGGCAGGGGGATCTACGAG. It specifies CSASGRGIYE. The full CDR3 protein is CSASGRGIYEQYF.

This clone came up many times. The sequenced fragment ends 3 residues before the CDR3 boundary, so the rest is inferred from the germline J gene. The chain uses TRBV18 and TRBJ2-3; the match to TRBD2 covers 13 bases. Germline CDR1 is KGHSH and CDR2 is LQKENI. The CDR3 covers 22 residues. Unmatched junction bases numbered 21, after V lost 4 bases and J lost 2 bases. CDR3 in amino acids: CASSQGGEGLAGASTYTDTQYF. The sequenced CDR3 bases are TGTGCCAGCTCACAAGGAGGCGAAGGACTAGCGGGGGCCTCTACGTACACAGATACG.

Many counts were recorded for this clone. The read stops 3 residues short of the end of the CDR3; the missing end is completed from the germline J gene. The chain carries TRBV10-3 and TRBJ1-1; tentatively, D is TRBD1 (6 bases). The V gene's germline CDR1 is ENHRY and CDR2 SYGVKD. The CDR3 has 16 amino acids. The sequenced CDR3 bases are TGTGCCATCAGTGAGACTACGTTAGGGGGACCCCCTCAG. It specifies CAISETTLGGPPQ. The CDR3 as a whole reads CAISETTLGGPPQAFF.

This clone occurred many times. The read ends 3 residues shy of where the CDR3 ends; the end is completed using the germline J gene. The V and J genes are TRBV30 and TRBJ2-2, with TRBD1 matching over 7 bases. CDR3 length: 16 residues. Germline CDR1 is GTSNPN and CDR2 is SVGIG (reference sequence). V lost 2 bases to trimming and J lost 0 bases; unmatched junction nucleotides: 6. The CDR3 bases that were read are TGTGCCTGGAGTCGACAGGGCCGACCGAACACCGGGGAG. Its protein product is CAWSRQGRPNTGE. The full CDR3 protein reads CAWSRQGRPNTGELFF. Looking up the rest from reference TRBV30 and TRBJ2-2 gives the full variable domain: SQTIHQWPATLVQPVGSPLSLECTVEGTSNPNLYWYRQAAGRGLQLLFYSVGIGQISSEVPQNLSASRPQDRQFILSSKKLLLSDSGFYLCAWSRQGRPNTGELFFGEGSRLTVL.

Remarks on this clone: A far larger clone is one nucleotide away, so this likely arose from a read error. The read finishes 3 residues shy of the CDR3 end, and the germline J gene is used to complete it. Other DNA sequences in this specimen translate into the identical CDR3. The gene calls are TRBV19 and TRBJ1-1, with D perhaps TRBD1 (5 bases). This CDR3 is 14 amino acids long. Looked up from germline, CDR1 is LNHDA and CDR2 is SQIVND (reference sequence). CDR3 sequence: CASAGFGGNTEAFF. Partial CDR3 DNA: TGTGCCAGTGCGGGCTTCGGGGGTAACACGGAA.

This clone appeared a few times. The read falls 3 residues short of the CDR3 end, and the missing part is taken from the germline J gene. The rearrangement uses TRBV30 and TRBJ2-1; possibly TRBD1 for D (6 bases). The CDR3 is 12 residues long. Per the germline V gene, CDR1 is GTSNPN and CDR2 is SVGIG (reference sequence). Trimming stripped 8 bases from V and 9 bases from J, with 17 bases between. The CDR3 loop reads CAGRDTAFEQFF. The sequenced part of the CDR3 DNA is TGTGCCGGCCGGGACACGGCGTTTGAG.

By sample share, this clone is medium-sized. The sequence runs out 3 residues before the end of the CDR3; the remainder is reconstructed from the germline J gene. V and J are TRBV7-9 and TRBJ1-6, with a tentative D call TRBD1 (5 bases). Per germline, CDR1 SEHNR and CDR2 FQNEAQ (reference sequence). V lost 6 bases, J lost 12 bases, and 12 bases lay in between. The CDR3 totals 12 residues. The CDR3 region is CASSLWGGPLHF. The CDR3 bases that were read are TGTGCCAGCAGTCTGTGGGGGGGACCC.

This clone was seen a handful of times. One end of the junction is discordant with germline, which a read error may explain. The observed sequence ends 3 residues before the CDR3 terminus, with the missing tail filled in from the germline J gene. This sample includes further DNA sequences coding for the same CDR3. The chain uses TRBV30 and TRBJ1-3, with TRBD1 as a possible D gene (6 bases). The CDR3 spans 16 residues. Germline CDR1 is GTSNPN and CDR2 is SVGIG (reference sequence). CDR3: CAWSYSGGPSGNTIYF. CDR3 DNA, as far as it was read: TGTGCCTGGAGTTATTCTGGGGGCCCGTCTGGAAACACA.

This clone has at least ten counts. CDR3 DNA (partial): TGTGCCAGTAGTTTAGGGGTAGCGTCCAATCAGCCC. Translation gives CASSLGVASNQP. The CDR3, in full, reads CASSLGVASNQPQHF. The chain recombines TRBV19 with TRBJ1-5, with a weak D call TRBD1 (5 bases). The CDR3 extends 3 residues past the end of the read, so its final part is completed from the germline J gene. The CDR3 loop spans 15 amino acids. Germline CDR1 reads LNHDA; CDR2 reads SQIVND (reference sequence). V was pared by 5 bases and J by 3 bases, with 14 bases between.

Ten or more counts support this clone. CDR3 DNA, as far as it was read: TGCAGTGGCCACGCGGGGGGACAAGAGACC. Protein: CSGHAGGQET. The entire CDR3 sequence reads CSGHAGGQETQYF. This chain connects TRBV20-1 to TRBJ2-5; 8 bases match TRBD2. The DNA ends 3 residues before the CDR3 does, and the rest of the CDR3 is filled in from the germline J gene. Unmatched junction bases numbered 6, after V lost 7 bases and J lost 2 bases. This CDR3 contains 13 residues. Germline V gene data show CDR1 as DFQATT and CDR2 as SNEGSKA (reference sequence).

The sample holds many counts of this clone. The missing CDR3 end, 3 residues past where the read stops, is filled in from the germline J gene. The V and J genes are TRBV5-1 and TRBJ2-1; TRBD1 might be the D (5 bases). Germline CDR1 reads SGHRS; CDR2 reads YFSETQ. CDR3 length: 14 residues. Trimming took off 0 bases at V and 6 bases at J, with 10 bases between the two ends. The CDR3 DNA, read in part, is TGCGCCAGCAGCTTGGTGGACATGATCAATGAG. This gives the protein CASSLVDMINE. In full, the CDR3 reads CASSLVDMINEQFF.

This clone appeared many times. CDR3 DNA, as far as it was read: TGTGCCAGTTTGGACAGCCCGAACACTGAA. It is translated as CASLDSPNTE. The CDR3 as a whole reads CASLDSPNTEAFF. The chain is built from TRBV19 and TRBJ1-1; a weak D match, TRBD1 (6 bases). The observed sequence ends 3 residues before the CDR3 terminus, with the missing tail filled in from the germline J gene. Trimming took 8 bases from V and 1 from J, leaving 11 bases between them. CDR1 is LNHDA and CDR2 is SQIVND in the germline V gene (reference sequence). The CDR3 loop spans 13 amino acids.

This clone was seen ten or more times. The read ends 3 residues before the CDR3 terminus; that terminus is restored from the germline J gene. The rearrangement uses TRBV30 and TRBJ2-7, with TRBD1 as a possible D gene (7 bases). Trimming pared 2 bases from V and 5 bases from J, leaving 19 bases between. Germline V lookup: CDR1 GTSNPN, CDR2 SVGIG (reference sequence). The CDR3 is 15 amino acids. This chain's CDR3 is CAWSRKQGRRDEQYF. The sequenced part of the CDR3 DNA is TGTGCCTGGAGTAGAAAACAGGGGAGGCGGGACGAG.

This clone was seen repeatedly, ten times or more. The read is 3 residues too short to cover the CDR3 end, so that end is filled in from the germline J gene. This chain connects TRBV7-6 to TRBJ2-2; no firm D call. The CDR3 contains 12 residues. CDR1 and CDR2 from the germline V gene are SGHVS and FNYEAQ. The ends were cut back, 8 bases at V and 5 bases at J, with 9 bases in the middle. The CDR3: CASGHGTGELFF. The sequenced CDR3 bases are TGTGCCAGCGGTCACGGGACCGGGGAG.

By its share, this clone is large. The CDR3 end falls 3 residues outside the read, so it is completed with the germline J gene. This rearrangement joins TRBV28 to TRBJ1-4, with D possibly matching TRBD1 (5 bases). In germline, CDR1 is MDHEN, CDR2 SYDVKM. The V end lost 5 bases, the J end lost 7 bases, and 17 bases lay between the germline ends. The CDR3 totals 15 residues. CDR3 region: CASSQAEGVAEKLFF. The sequenced CDR3 bases are TGTGCCAGCAGTCAAGCCGAAGGGGTGGCTGAAAAA.